The sequence of this TCR beta chain was determined in a study of T-cell reconstitution after alpha-beta-depleted transplantation in children. The study, taken as a whole, reports: Reportedly, only several hundred clones from non-depleted graft cells drove alpha-beta T-cell counts at about two months. After one year, T-cell counts and TCRbeta diversity mostly came from new T cells. Surviving recipient T cells and thymic progenitors underlay high day-60 TCRbeta diversity in some patients.

This clonotype has at least ten counts. As yet, its antigen is unknown. The library targeted TCRbeta and was prepared with unique molecular identifiers. TCRdb passed the PCR reads through MiXCR, listing each CDR3 protein once. This sample yields around 30,000 distinct CDR3 sequences, of which under 6.5% are seen a single time; over 25% belongs to the top ten. The ends were cut back, 6 bases at V and 9 bases at J, with 18 bases in the middle. The CDR3 totals 13 residues. Germline V CDR1 and CDR2: MNHEY, SVGEGT. The source is a child under two years old who had a stem cell transplant for acute myeloid leukemia, so the T cells may come from the graft donor. This chain links TRBV6-2 or TRBV6-3 with TRBJ2-7; D unclear. The input for sequencing was peripheral blood, taken 60 days after TCRalphabeta/CD19-depleted stem cell transplant. Here the CDR3 reads CASSHRWIKAQYF. CDR3 DNA sequence: TGTGCCAGCAGCCATAGATGGATAAAAGCGCAGTACTTC.